This note documents a single TCR beta chain sequence. The antigen remains unidentified. TCRdb ran MiXCR on the 5' RACE reads and lists one entry per CDR3 protein. The table includes more than 350,000 distinct CDR3 sequences, roughly 10% detected once. This sample stems from a study of T cells after yellow fever vaccination. The CDR3 loop spans 16 amino acids. The germline gives CDR1 SGHVS, CDR2 FQNEAQ. The V gene end was trimmed by 2 bases and the J gene end by 1 base; junction bases not matched to a gene: 1. Study observations and caveats: It was a small share of clonotypes that appeared in both CD4 and CD8 compartments. Though weaker, the secondary response peaked faster, on day 5 versus 15.

J is TRBJ2-2 and V is TRBV7-8; 10 nucleotides agree with TRBD2. The source was PBMCs, collected on the day of the first yellow fever vaccination. This clonotype was sampled from a man between 18 and 29 years old who received the YFV17D yellow fever vaccine. CDR3 sequence: CASSLRLAGNTGELFF. DNA of the CDR3: TGTGCCAGCAGCTTACGACTAGCGGGGAACACCGGGGAGCTGTTTTTT.